This record looks at one T cell receptor (beta chain) sequence and its context. What it binds is unknown. The junction departs from germline at one end; a sequencing error may be responsible. This specimen comes from a study of glioma-infiltrating T cells. Study-wide findings and caveats: Tissue and blood shared very few CDR3 sequences.

The CDR3 spans 13 residues. Germline assignment: CDR1 WNHNN and CDR2 SYGVQD (reference sequence). TCR alpha and beta CDR3 regions were amplified from RNA using iRepertoire nested multiplex PCR. MiXCR, applied by TCRdb to the multiplex PCR reads, yields one record per CDR3 protein. This table holds about 180,000 distinct CDR3 sequences, roughly two fifths found once. The receptor was derived from a human donor with low-grade glioma or glioblastoma, undergoing nonglioma brain surgery, or in good health (not recorded which). Sequences were obtained from glioma tissue, nonneoplastic brain tissue, or PBMCs (not recorded which). This chain joins TRBV10-1 and TRBJ2-3; D remains unclear. CDR3 protein: CASSGAYTDKQYF. CDR3 sequence (DNA): TGCGCCAGCAGTGGTGCTTACACAGATAAGCAGTATTTT.